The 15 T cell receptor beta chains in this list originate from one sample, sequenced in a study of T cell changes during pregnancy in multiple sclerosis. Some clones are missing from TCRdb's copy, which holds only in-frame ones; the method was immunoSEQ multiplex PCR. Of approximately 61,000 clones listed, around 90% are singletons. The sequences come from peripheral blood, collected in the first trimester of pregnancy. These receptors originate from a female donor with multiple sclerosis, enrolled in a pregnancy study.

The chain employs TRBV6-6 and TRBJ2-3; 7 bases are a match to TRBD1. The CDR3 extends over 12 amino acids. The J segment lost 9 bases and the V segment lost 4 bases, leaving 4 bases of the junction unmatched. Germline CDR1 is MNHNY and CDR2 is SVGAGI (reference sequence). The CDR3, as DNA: TGTGCCAGCAGTTCGACAGGGCAAACGCAGTATTTT. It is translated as CASSSTGQTQYF.

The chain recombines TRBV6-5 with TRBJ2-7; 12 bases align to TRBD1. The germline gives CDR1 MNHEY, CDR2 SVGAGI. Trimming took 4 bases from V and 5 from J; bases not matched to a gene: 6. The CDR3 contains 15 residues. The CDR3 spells CASSFRDRGLHEQYF. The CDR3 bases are TGTGCCAGCAGTTTCCGGGACAGGGGGCTGCACGAGCAGTACTTC.

CDR3 protein: CASSPGPGTNLYEQYF. The DNA of the CDR3 is TGTGCCAGCAGTCCAGGTCCGGGGACAAACCTCTACGAGCAGTACTTC. The chain has TRBV27 and TRBJ2-7; TRBD1 might be the D (6 bases). The CDR3 covers 16 residues. Trimming stripped 5 bases from V and 3 bases from J, with 20 bases between. Germline V CDR1 and CDR2: MNHEY, SMNVEV (reference sequence).

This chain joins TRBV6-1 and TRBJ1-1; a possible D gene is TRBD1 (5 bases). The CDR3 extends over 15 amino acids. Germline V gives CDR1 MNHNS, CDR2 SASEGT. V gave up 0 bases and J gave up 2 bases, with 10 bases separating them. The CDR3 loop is CASSEAGHLNTEAFF. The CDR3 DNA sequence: TGTGCCAGCAGTGAAGCTGGACACCTAAACACTGAAGCTTTCTTT.

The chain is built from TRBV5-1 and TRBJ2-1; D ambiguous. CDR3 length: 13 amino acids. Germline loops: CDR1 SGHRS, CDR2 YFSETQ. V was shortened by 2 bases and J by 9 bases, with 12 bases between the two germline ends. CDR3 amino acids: CASSFSLYGEQFF. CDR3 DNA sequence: TGCGCCAGCAGCTTCTCACTTTACGGTGAGCAGTTCTTC.

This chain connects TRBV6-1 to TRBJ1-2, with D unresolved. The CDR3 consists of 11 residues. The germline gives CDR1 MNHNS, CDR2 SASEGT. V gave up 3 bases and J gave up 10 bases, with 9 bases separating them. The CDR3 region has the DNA TGTGCCAGCAGTGATATACCCTACTACACCTTC. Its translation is CASSDIPYYTF.

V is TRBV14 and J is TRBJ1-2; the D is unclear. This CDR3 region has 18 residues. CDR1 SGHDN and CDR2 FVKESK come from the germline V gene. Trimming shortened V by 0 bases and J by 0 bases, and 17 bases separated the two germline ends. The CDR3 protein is CASSQDWQEVYPNYGYTF. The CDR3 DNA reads TGTGCCAGCAGCCAAGATTGGCAGGAGGTTTACCCTAACTATGGCTACACCTTC.

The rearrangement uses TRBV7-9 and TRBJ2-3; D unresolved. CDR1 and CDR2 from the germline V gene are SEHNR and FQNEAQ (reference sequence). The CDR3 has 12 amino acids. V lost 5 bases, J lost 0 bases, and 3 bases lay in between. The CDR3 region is CASSPSTDTQYF. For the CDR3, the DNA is TGTGCCAGCAGCCCGAGCACAGATACGCAGTATTTT.

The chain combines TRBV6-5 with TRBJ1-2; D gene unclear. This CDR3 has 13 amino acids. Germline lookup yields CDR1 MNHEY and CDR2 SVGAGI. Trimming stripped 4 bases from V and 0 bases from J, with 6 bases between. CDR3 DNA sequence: TGTGCCAGCAGTTTTACAACTAACTATGGCTACACCTTC. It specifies CASSFTTNYGYTF.

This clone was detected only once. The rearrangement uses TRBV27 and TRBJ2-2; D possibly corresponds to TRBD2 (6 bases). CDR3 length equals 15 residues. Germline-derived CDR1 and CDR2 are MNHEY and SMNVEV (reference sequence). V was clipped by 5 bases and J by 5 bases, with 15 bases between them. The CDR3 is CASSLTPGSTGELFF. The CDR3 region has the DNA TGTGCCAGCAGTCTAACCCCCGGGAGTACCGGGGAGCTGTTTTTT.

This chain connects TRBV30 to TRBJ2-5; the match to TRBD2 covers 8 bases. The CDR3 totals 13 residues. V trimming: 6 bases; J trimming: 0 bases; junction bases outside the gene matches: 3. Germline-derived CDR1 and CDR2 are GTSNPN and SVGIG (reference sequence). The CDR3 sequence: CACLLADQETQYF. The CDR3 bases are TGTGCCTGCCTACTAGCGGACCAAGAGACCCAGTACTTC.

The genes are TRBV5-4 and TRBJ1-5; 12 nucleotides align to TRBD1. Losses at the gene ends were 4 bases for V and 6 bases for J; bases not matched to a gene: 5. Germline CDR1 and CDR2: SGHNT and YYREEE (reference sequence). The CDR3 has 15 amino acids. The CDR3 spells CASSLGTGGTQPQHF. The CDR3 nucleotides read TGTGCCAGCAGCCTAGGGACAGGGGGCACTCAGCCCCAGCATTTT.

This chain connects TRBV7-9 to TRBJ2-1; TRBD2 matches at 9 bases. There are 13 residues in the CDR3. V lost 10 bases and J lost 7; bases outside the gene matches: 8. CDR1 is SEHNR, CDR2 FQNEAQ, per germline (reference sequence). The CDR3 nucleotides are TGTGCCACTTCGCTAGCGGGACTGAATGAGCAGTTCTTC. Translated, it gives CATSLAGLNEQFF.

CDR3 residues: CASSSPSQRGLYNEQFF. In DNA, the CDR3 is TGTGCCAGCAGCTCTCCTTCCCAGCGGGGCCTTTACAATGAGCAGTTCTTC. This rearrangement joins TRBV11-3 to TRBJ2-1; 7 nucleotides align to TRBD2. CDR1 and CDR2 from the germline V gene are SGHNT and YENEEA. V lost 4 bases to trimming and J lost 4 bases; unmatched junction nucleotides: 13. This CDR3 contains 17 residues.

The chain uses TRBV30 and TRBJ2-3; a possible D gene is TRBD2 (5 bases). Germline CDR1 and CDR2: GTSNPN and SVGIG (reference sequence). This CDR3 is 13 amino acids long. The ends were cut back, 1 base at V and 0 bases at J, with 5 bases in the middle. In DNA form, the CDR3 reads TGTGCCTGGAGTGGAGGGAGCACAGATACGCAGTATTTT. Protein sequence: CAWSGGSTDTQYF.